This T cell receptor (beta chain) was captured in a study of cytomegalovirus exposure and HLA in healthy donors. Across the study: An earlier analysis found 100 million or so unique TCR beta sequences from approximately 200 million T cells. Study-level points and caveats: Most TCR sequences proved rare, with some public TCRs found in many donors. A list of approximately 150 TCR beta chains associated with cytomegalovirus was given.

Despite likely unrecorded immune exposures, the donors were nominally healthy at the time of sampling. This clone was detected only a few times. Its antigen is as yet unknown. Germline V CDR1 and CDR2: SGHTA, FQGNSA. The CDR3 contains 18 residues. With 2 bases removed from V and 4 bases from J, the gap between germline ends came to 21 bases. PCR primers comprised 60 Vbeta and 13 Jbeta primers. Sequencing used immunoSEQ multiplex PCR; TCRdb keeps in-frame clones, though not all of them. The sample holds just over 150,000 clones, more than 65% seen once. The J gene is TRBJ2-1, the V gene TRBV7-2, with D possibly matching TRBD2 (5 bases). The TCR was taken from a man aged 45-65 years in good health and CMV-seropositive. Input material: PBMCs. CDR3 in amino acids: CASSLKFGAGAAYNEQFF. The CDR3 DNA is TGTGCCAGCAGCTTAAAGTTCGGCGCGGGCGCTGCTTACAATGAGCAGTTCTTC. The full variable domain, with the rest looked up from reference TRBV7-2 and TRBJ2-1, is GAGVSQSPSNKVTEKGKDVELRCDPISGHTALYWYRQSLGQGLEFLIYFQGNSAPDKSGLPSDRFSAERTGGSVSTLTIQRTQQEDSAVYLCASSLKFGAGAAYNEQFFGPGTRLTVL.